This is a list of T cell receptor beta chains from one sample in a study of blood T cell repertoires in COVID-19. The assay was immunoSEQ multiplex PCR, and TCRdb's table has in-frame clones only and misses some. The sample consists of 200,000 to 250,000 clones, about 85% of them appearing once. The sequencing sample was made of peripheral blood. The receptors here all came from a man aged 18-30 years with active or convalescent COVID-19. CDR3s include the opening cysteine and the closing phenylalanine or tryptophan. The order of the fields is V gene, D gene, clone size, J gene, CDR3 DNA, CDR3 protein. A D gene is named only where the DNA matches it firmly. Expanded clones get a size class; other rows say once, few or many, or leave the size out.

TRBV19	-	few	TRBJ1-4	TGTGCCAGTAGCCTCGCCGGGGGTGAAAAACTGTTTTTT	CASSLAGGEKLFF
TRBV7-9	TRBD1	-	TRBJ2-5	TGTGCCAGCAGCTTAGGACAGGGGGCGCGGGAGACCCAGTACTTC	CASSLGQGARETQYF
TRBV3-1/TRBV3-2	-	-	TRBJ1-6	TGTGCCAGCAGCCAAGTCAGGCAGGGTTTCTCACCCCTCCACTTT	CASSQVRQGFSPLHF
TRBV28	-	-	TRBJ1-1	TGTGCCAGCAGTTTAACAGTCGGTGGGTCTGAAGCTTTCTTT	CASSLTVGGSEAFF
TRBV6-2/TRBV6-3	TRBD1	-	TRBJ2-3	TGTGCCAGCAGTTACTCCCGGGACAGGGTCTTACCCACAGATACGCAGTATTTT	CASSYSRDRVLPTDTQYF
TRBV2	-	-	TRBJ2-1	TGTGCCAGCAGTGAGATGCGAAATGAGCAGTTCTTC	CASSEMRNEQFF
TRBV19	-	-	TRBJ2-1	TGTGCCAGTAGGAAGCCGAGTTACAATGAGCAGTTCTTC	CASRKPSYNEQFF
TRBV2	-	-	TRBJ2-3	TGTGCCAGCAGTGCCGGAGTTGGGTGGTCTACGCCAGATACGCAGTATTTT	CASSAGVGWSTPDTQYF
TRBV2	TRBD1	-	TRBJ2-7	TGTGCCAGTAATAGGGACAGGGAGGCCCAATACGAGCAGTACTTC	CASNRDREAQYEQYF
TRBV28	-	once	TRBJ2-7	TGTGCCAGCAGCCGGGATTCAGGGGTTTACGAGCAGTACTTC	CASSRDSGVYEQYF
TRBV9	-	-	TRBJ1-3	TGTGCCAGCAGCGGTAGACCTATGACAAGTTCTGGAAACACCATATATTTT	CASSGRPMTSSGNTIYF
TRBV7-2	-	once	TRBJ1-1	TGTGCCAGCATTTCCGGTGGGAACACTGAAGCTTTCTTT	CASISGGNTEAFF
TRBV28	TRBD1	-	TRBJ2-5	TGTGCCAGCAGTTCCCAGGGGGCAGGGCAAGAGACCCAGTACTTC	CASSSQGAGQETQYF
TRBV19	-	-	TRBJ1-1	TGTGCCAGTAGTATGGGAGACATACTCTCTGAAGCTTTCTTT	CASSMGDILSEAFF
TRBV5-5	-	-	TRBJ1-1	TGTGCCAGCACCATGAACACTGAAGCTTTCTTT	CASTMNTEAFF
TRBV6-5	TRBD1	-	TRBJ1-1	TGTGCCAGCAGTTACCTCACAGGGGGCACTGAAGCTTTCTTT	CASSYLTGGTEAFF
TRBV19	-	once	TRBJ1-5	TGTGCCAGTCGGACTACCGGGAAAAATAGCAATCAGCCCCAGCATTTT	CASRTTGKNSNQPQHF
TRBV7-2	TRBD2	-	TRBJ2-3	TGTGCCAGCAGCCCGCGGGGTAGCGGGAGTGGAACAGATACGCAGTATTTT	CASSPRGSGSGTDTQYF
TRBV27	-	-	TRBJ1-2	TGTGCCAGCAGTTTATTTGTCGGAGGTGGCTACACCTTC	CASSLFVGGGYTF
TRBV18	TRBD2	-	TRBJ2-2	TGTGCCAGCTCATCCGGGACTAGCGGGAGGAACACCGGGGAGCTGTTTTTT	CASSSGTSGRNTGELFF
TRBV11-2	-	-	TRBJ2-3	TGTGCCAGCAGCTTAGGGATTGGCGGGGACACAGATACGCAGTATTTT	CASSLGIGGDTDTQYF
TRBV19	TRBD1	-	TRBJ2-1	TGTGCCAGTAGTATTGGGACAGGGGTCTACAATGAGCAGTTCTTC	CASSIGTGVYNEQFF